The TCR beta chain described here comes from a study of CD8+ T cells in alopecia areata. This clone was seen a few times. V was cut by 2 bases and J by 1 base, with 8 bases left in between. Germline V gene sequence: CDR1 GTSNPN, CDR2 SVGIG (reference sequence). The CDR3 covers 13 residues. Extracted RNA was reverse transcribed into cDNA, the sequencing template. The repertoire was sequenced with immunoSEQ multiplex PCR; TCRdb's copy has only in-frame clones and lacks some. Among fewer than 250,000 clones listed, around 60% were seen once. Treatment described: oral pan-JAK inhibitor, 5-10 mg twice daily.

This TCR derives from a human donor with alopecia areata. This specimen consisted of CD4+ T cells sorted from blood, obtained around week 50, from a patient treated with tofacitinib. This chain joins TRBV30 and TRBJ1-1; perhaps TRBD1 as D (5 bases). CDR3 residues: CAWSYRRNTEAFF. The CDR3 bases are TGTGCCTGGAGTTACAGGAGGAACACTGAAGCTTTCTTT.